Listed below are T cell receptor beta chains from one sample, sequenced in a study of regulatory T cells in long-lasting Graves disease. MiXCR was run by TCRdb on the multiplex PCR reads, yielding one entry per CDR3 protein. The sample has about 660,000 distinct CDR3 sequences; 30% are singletons. The sample consisted of peripheral blood mononuclear cells (PBMCs), taken when the disease was refractory, from a patient treated with antithyroid drugs. The receptor source for this set is a female donor with Graves disease. Each CDR3 is given with its conserved first and last residue. Fields, in order: clone size, D gene, V gene, J gene, CDR3 length, CDR3 DNA, CDR3 protein. D genes are given only for firm matches. Rows give clone size only sometimes, using once, few, many, or a class for an expanded clone.

>-|-|TRBV10-3|TRBJ2-4|11
TGTGCCATCAGTGACGCTACATTTCAGTACTTC
CAISDATFQYF
>few|-|TRBV20-1|TRBJ2-2|13
TGCAGTGCTCCGAACAGGCCTGCCGGGGAGCTGTTTTTT
CSAPNRPAGELFF
>-|-|TRBV20-1|TRBJ1-2|17
TGCAGTGCTAGAGCAGCCGGGACCGATCATCTTAACTATGGCTACACCTTC
CSARAAGTDHLNYGYTF
>-|-|TRBV30|TRBJ2-1|13
TGTGCCGGAGGATTCTTGGGGGACAATGAGCAGTTCTTC
CAGGFLGDNEQFF
>-|-|TRBV29-1|TRBJ1-2|12
TGCAGCGTTGATCGAGGGAACTATGGCTACACCTTC
CSVDRGNYGYTF
>-|-|TRBV11-2|TRBJ2-1|12
TGTGCCAGCAGCCTCGTCTTTGGTGAGCAGTTCTTC
CASSLVFGEQFF
>-|TRBD1|TRBV28|TRBJ1-1|13
TGTGCCAGCAGCCCTCCCGGGACAGGGAAAGCTTTCTTT
CASSPPGTGKAFF
>-|TRBD2|TRBV20-1|TRBJ2-3|13
TGCAGTGCTAGCGGGAGGGTCACAGATACGCAGTATTTT
CSASGRVTDTQYF
>few|-|TRBV2|TRBJ1-5|16
TGTGCCAGCAGCCGACGGGGGGGAGATAGCAATCAGCCCCAGCATTTT
CASSRRGGDSNQPQHF
>-|-|TRBV27|TRBJ1-1|15
TGTGCCAGCAGTTCTACAACAGGGTTGGGCGCTGAAGCTTTCTTT
CASSSTTGLGAEAFF
>many|-|TRBV28|TRBJ2-5|14
TGTGCCAGCGGTTTGGGAAGACCACAAGAGACCCAGTACTTC
CASGLGRPQETQYF
>-|TRBD1|TRBV2|TRBJ2-2|15
TGTGCCAGCACTAGGGACAGTCGGAACACCGGGGAGCTGTTTTTT
CASTRDSRNTGELFF
>-|-|TRBV12-3/TRBV12-4|TRBJ2-1|11
TGTGCCAGCAGTTACGTCAATGAGCAGTTCTTC
CASSYVNEQFF
>-|TRBD1|TRBV19|TRBJ2-7|15
TGTGCCAGTAGTATAGATTCTACAGGGGGCAACGAGCAGTACTTC
CASSIDSTGGNEQYF
>-|-|TRBV20-1|TRBJ2-7|13
TGCAGTGCTAGGGGGACACGGTCCTACGAGCAGTACTTC
CSARGTRSYEQYF
>few|TRBD1|TRBV29-1|TRBJ2-7|11
TGCAGCGTTGGTCACAGGGGCGAGCAGTACTTC
CSVGHRGEQYF
>-|TRBD1|TRBV2|TRBJ1-5|13
TGTGCCTGCAGTACCGACTTGGGACAGCGACAGCATTTT
CACSTDLGQRQHF
>few|-|TRBV6-1|TRBJ1-2|13
TGTGCCAGCAGCCCGCCCATAACCTATGGCTACACCTTC
CASSPPITYGYTF
>many|-|TRBV28|TRBJ1-2|15
TGTGCCAGCAGTTTACTTGGACGTCGCGACTATGGCTACACCTTC
CASSLLGRRDYGYTF
>-|-|TRBV5-5|TRBJ2-2|13
TGTGCCAGCAGCCGGAGCTGGACCGGGGAGCTGTTTTTT
CASSRSWTGELFF
>many|TRBD2|TRBV2|TRBJ2-7|15
TGTGCCAGCAGTGTGGACCCGGGACTAGCGGGTGAGCAGTACTTC
CASSVDPGLAGEQYF
>-|-|TRBV9|TRBJ2-7|15
TGTGCCAGCAGCGTAGGGTTGGGGGGCTCCTACGAGCAGTACTTC
CASSVGLGGSYEQYF
>-|TRBD1|TRBV20-1|TRBJ1-2|18
TGCAGTGCTATGGGCCTAGACGGGACAGGGAATGCTAACTATGGCTACACCTTC
CSAMGLDGTGNANYGYTF
>-|-|TRBV27|TRBJ1-1|13
TGTGCCAGCAGATTATCATCCCTCACTGAAGCTTTCTTT
CASRLSSLTEAFF
>-|TRBD2|TRBV6-2/TRBV6-3|TRBJ2-3|15
TGTGCCAGCAGTGTTAGCGGGACTAGCACAGATACGCAGTATTTT
CASSVSGTSTDTQYF
>-|TRBD2|TRBV9|TRBJ2-1|14
TGTGCCAGCAGTATTAGCGGGAGTCTGGATGAGCAGTTCTTC
CASSISGSLDEQFF
>-|TRBD1|TRBV6-1|TRBJ1-5|15
TGTGCCAGCAGTGCTATAGGGACAGGGCATCAGCCCCAGCATTTT
CASSAIGTGHQPQHF
>many|TRBD1|TRBV12-3/TRBV12-4|TRBJ1-1|17
TGTGCCAGCCAACCAGGGACAGGGGTGACTTTCAGCACTGAAGCTTTCTTT
CASQPGTGVTFSTEAFF
>few|-|TRBV6-1|TRBJ1-6|13
TGTGCCGGCCAAACAGGGACTAATTCACCCCTCCACTTT
CAGQTGTNSPLHF
>-|TRBD2|TRBV28|TRBJ2-7|16
TGTGCCAGCAGTCCGGGACTAGCGGGGAGCCCTTTTAACCATTACTTC
CASSPGLAGSPFNHYF
>many|-|TRBV11-2|TRBJ1-6|16
TGTGCCAGCAGCCCGTCGGCAGGCCATCTCAATTCACCCCTCCACTTT
CASSPSAGHLNSPLHF
>many|-|TRBV6-1|TRBJ1-2|14
TGTGCCAGCAGCGGGGAGGGGTGGTCCTATGGCTACACCTTC
CASSGEGWSYGYTF
>many|TRBD1|TRBV28|TRBJ2-5|14
TGTGCCAGCAGCCGACAGGGGTACCAAGAGACCCAGTACTTC
CASSRQGYQETQYF
>-|-|TRBV29-1|TRBJ1-4|13
TGCAGCGTTGTTGTGGGGGCTGAGGAAAAACTGTTTTTT
CSVVVGAEEKLFF
>-|TRBD1|TRBV20-1|TRBJ1-5|13
TGCAGTGCAGCCGGGACAGGGGAACAGCCCCAGCATTTT
CSAAGTGEQPQHF
>few|TRBD2|TRBV7-9|TRBJ2-5|15
TGTGCCAGCAGCTGGCCGACTAGCGGGAGAGAGACCCAGTACTTC
CASSWPTSGRETQYF
>-|-|TRBV6-6|TRBJ1-1|13
TGTGCCAGCAGTTACTCGGGTCAGAAAGAAGCTTTCTTT
CASSYSGQKEAFF
>many|-|TRBV2|TRBJ1-2|14
TGTGCCAGCAGTGATGAGCGGGACGGCTATGGCTACACCTTC
CASSDERDGYGYTF
>many|-|TRBV19|TRBJ1-5|16
TGTGCCAGCAGCTTTAGTGGGACCCTTAGCAATCAGCCCCAGCATTTT
CASSFSGTLSNQPQHF
>once|TRBD1|TRBV15|TRBJ1-1|14
TGTGCCACCAGGGCGCTGGGACAGGGCACTGAAGCTTTCTTT
CATRALGQGTEAFF
>-|TRBD1|TRBV19|TRBJ2-7|14
TGTGCCAGTAGTATTACAGGGGGTGCCTACGAGCAGTACTTC
CASSITGGAYEQYF